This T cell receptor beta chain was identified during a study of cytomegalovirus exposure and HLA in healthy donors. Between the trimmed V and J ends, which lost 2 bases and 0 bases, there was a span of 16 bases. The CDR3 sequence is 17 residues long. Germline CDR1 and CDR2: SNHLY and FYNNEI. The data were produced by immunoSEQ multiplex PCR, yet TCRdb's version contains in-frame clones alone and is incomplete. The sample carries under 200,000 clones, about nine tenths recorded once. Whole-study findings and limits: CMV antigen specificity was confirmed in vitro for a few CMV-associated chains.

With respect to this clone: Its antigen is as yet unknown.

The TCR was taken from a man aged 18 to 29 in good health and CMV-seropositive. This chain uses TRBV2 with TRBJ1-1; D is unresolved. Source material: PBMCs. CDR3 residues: CASSERNWALMNTEAFF. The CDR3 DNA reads TGTGCCAGCAGTGAACGTAACTGGGCCTTAATGAACACTGAAGCTTTCTTT.